The following is a TCR beta chain sequence with its context. This specimen belongs to a study of control samples from healthy donors and cancer patients. TCRdb keeps only in-frame clones here, not all; method: immunoSEQ multiplex PCR. The table has about 97,000 clones, roughly 94% seen once. Germline CDR1 reads SGHNT; CDR2 reads YYREEE (reference sequence). The CDR3 sequence is 16 residues long. The V and J ends lost 4 bases and 1 base, in that order; junction bases with no gene match: 6. The specimen sequenced was blood. The receptor was isolated from a woman aged 18-35 years in good health. This chain uses TRBV5-4 with TRBJ2-2; the match to TRBD1 covers 8 bases. In nucleotides, the CDR3 is TGTGCCAGCAGCGGGCAGGGGGCCTGGAACACCGGGGAGCTGTTTTTT. It yields the protein CASSGQGAWNTGELFF.